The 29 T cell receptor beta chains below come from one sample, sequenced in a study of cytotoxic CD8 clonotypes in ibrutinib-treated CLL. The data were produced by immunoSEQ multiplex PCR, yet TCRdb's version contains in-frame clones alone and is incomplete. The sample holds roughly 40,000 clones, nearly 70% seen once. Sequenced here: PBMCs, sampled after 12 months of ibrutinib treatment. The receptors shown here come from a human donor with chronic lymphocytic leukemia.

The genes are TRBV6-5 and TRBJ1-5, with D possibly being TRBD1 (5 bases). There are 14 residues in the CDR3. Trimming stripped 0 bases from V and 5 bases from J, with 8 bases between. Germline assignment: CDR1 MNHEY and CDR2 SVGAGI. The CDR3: CASSYSQGDQPQHF. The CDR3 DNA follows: TGTGCCAGCAGTTACTCCCAGGGTGATCAGCCCCAGCATTTT.

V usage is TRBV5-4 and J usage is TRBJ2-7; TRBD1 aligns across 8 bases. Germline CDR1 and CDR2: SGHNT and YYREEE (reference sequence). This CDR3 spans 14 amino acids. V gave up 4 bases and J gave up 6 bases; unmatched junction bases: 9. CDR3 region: CASSPGQGRGEQYF. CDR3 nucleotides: TGTGCCAGCAGCCCCGGACAGGGACGGGGCGAGCAGTACTTC.

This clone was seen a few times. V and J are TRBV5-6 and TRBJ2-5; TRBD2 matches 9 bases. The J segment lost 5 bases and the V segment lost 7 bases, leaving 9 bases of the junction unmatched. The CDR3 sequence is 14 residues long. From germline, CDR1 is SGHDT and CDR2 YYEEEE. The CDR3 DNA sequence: TGTGCCAGCGGAATAGCGGGAGCGGGGGAGACCCAGTACTTC. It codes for CASGIAGAGETQYF.

The CDR3 loop is CASSLLASGNTDTQYF. Here the CDR3 DNA reads TGTGCCAGCAGCTTATTGGCTAGCGGGAACACAGATACGCAGTATTTT. V and J are TRBV11-2 and TRBJ2-3; TRBD2 aligns across 9 bases. J was trimmed by 2 bases and V by 2 bases; bases with no gene match: 5. Germline CDR1 reads SGHAT; CDR2 reads FQNNGV. CDR3 length equals 16 residues.

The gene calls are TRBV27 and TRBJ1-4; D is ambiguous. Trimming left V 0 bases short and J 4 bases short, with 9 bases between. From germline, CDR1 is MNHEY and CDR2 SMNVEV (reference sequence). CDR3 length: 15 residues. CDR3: CASSLSSHYNEKLFF. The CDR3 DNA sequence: TGTGCCAGCAGTTTATCGTCGCACTATAATGAAAAACTGTTTTTT.

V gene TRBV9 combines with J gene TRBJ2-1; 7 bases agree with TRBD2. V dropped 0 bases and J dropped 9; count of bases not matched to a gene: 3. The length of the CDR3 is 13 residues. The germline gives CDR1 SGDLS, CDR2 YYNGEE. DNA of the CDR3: TGTGCCAGCAGCGTAGCACAGCGGGGTGAGCAGTTCTTC. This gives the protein CASSVAQRGEQFF.

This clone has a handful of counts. The CDR3 loop is CAWNHLRDRGYGYTF. CDR3 nucleotides: TGTGCCTGGAATCACCTAAGGGACAGGGGCTATGGCTACACCTTC. The gene calls are TRBV30 and TRBJ1-2; TRBD1 matches 10 bases. CDR1 is GTSNPN and CDR2 is SVGIG in the germline V gene (reference sequence). The V and J ends lost 4 bases and 4 bases, in that order; junction bases with no gene match: 9. The CDR3 is 15 residues long.

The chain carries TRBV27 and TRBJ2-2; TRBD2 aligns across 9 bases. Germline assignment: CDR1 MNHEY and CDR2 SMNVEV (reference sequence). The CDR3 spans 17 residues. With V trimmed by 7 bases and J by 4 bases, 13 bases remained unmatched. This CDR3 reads CASKPIAGGPGTGELFF. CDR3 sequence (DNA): TGTGCCAGCAAACCAATCGCGGGAGGGCCCGGCACCGGGGAGCTGTTTTTT.

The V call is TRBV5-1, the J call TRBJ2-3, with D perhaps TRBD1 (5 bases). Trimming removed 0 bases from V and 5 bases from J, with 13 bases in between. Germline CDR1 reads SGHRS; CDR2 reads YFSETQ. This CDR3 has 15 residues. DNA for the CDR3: TGCGCCAGCAGCTTGGGGGGTAGGGGCGTAGATACGCAGTATTTT. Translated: CASSLGGRGVDTQYF. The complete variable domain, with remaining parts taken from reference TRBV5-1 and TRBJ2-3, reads KAGVTQTPRYLIKTRGQQVTLSCSPISGHRSVSWYQQTPGQGLQFLFEYFSETQRNKGNFPGRFSGRQFSNSRSEMNVSTLELGDSALYLCASSLGGRGVDTQYFGPGTRLTVL.

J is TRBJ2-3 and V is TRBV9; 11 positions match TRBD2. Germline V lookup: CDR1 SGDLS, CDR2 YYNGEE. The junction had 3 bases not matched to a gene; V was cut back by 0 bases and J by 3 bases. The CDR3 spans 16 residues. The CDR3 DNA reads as TGTGCCAGCAGCGTAGCGTTAGCGGGAGGGACAGATACGCAGTATTTT. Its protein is CASSVALAGGTDTQYF.

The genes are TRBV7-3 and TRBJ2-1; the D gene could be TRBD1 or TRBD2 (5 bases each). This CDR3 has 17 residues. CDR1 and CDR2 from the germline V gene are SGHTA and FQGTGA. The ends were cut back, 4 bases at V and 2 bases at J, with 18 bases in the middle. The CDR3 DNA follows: TGTGCCAGCAGCTCATTCACCGGGACCAAGGCCTACAATGAGCAGTTCTTC. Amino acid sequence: CASSSFTGTKAYNEQFF.

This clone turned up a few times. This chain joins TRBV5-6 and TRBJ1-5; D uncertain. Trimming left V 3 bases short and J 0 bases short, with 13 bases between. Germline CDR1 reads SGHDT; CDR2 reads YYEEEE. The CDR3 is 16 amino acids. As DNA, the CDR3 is TGTGCCAGCAGCTCGGGCCTCAGGTATAGCAATCAGCCCCAGCATTTT. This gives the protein CASSSGLRYSNQPQHF. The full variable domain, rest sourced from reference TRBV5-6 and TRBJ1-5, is DAGVTQSPTHLIKTRGQQVTLRCSPKSGHDTVSWYQQALGQGPQFIFQYYEEEERQRGNFPDRFSGHQFPNYSSELNVNALLLGDSALYLCASSSGLRYSNQPQHFGDGTRLSIL.

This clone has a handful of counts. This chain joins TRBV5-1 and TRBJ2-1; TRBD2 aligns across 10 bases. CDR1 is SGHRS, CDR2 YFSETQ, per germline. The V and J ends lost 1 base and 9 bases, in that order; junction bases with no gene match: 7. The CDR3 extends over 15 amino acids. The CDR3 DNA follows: TGCGCCAGCAGCTTGTCGTCTAGCGGGAGACCTGAGCAGTTCTTC. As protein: CASSLSSSGRPEQFF.

The CDR3 loop is CASSQEGAPSVSKLFF. The CDR3 bases are TGCGCCAGCAGCCAAGAAGGGGCCCCATCGGTGTCAAAACTGTTTTTT. The rearrangement links TRBV4-1 to TRBJ1-4; tentative D call: TRBD1 (5 bases). This CDR3 has 16 residues. Trimming shortened V by 0 bases and J by 10 bases, and 18 bases separated the two germline ends. Looked up from germline, CDR1 is MGHRA and CDR2 is YSYEKL.

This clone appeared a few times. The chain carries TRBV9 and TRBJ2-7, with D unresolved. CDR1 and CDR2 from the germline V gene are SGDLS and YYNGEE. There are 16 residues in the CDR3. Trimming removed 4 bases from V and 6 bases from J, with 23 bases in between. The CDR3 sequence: CASSSQALLSPGEQYF. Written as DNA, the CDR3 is TGTGCCAGCAGCTCCCAGGCCCTATTGAGCCCTGGCGAGCAGTACTTC.

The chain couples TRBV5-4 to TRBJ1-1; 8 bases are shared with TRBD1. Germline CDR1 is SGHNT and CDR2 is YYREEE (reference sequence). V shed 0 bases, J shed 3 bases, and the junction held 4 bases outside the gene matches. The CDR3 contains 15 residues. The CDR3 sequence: CASSLDGRGHTEAFF. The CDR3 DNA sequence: TGTGCCAGCAGCTTGGATGGCAGGGGGCACACTGAAGCTTTCTTT. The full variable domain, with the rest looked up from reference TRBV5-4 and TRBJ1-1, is ETGVTQSPTHLIKTRGQQVTLRCSSQSGHNTVSWYQQALGQGPQFIFQYYREEENGRGNFPPRFSGLQFPNYSSELNVNALELDDSALYLCASSLDGRGHTEAFFGQGTRLTVV.

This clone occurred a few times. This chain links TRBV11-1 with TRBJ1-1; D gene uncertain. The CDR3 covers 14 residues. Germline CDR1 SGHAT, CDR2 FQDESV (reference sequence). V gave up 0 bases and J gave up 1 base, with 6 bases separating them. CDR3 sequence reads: CASSLALGNTEAFF. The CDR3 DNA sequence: TGTGCCAGCAGCTTAGCGCTCGGGAACACTGAAGCTTTCTTT.

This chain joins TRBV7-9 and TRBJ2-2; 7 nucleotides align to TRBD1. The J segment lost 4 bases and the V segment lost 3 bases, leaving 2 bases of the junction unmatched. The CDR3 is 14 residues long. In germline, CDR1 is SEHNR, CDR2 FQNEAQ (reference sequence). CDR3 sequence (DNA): TGTGCCAGCAGCTTCGACAGGGTCACCGGGGAGCTGTTTTTT. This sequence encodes CASSFDRVTGELFF.

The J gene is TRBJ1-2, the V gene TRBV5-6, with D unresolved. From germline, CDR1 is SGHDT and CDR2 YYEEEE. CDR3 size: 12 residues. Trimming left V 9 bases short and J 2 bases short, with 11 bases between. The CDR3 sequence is CATSRKNYGYTF. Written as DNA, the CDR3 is TGTGCCACCTCTAGGAAGAACTATGGCTACACCTTC. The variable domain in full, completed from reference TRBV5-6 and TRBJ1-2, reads DAGVTQSPTHLIKTRGQQVTLRCSPKSGHDTVSWYQQALGQGPQFIFQYYEEEERQRGNFPDRFSGHQFPNYSSELNVNALLLGDSALYLCATSRKNYGYTFGSGTRLTVV.

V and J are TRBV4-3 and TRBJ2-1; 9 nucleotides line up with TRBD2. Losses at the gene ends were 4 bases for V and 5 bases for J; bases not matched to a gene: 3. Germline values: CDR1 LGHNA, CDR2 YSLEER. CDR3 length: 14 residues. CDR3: CASSLRLADNEQFF. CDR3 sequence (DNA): TGCGCCAGCAGCCTGAGACTAGCGGACAATGAGCAGTTCTTC.

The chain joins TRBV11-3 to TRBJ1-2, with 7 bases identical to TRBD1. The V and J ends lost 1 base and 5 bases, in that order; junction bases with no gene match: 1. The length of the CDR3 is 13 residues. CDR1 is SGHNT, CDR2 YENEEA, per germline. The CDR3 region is CASSLGQGYGYTF. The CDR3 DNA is TGTGCCAGCAGCTTAGGACAGGGATATGGCTACACCTTC. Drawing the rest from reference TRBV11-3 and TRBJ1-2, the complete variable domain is EAGVVQSPRYKIIEKKQPVAFWCNPISGHNTLYWYLQNLGQGPELLIRYENEEAVDDSQLPKDRFSAERLKGVDSTLKIQPAELGDSAVYLCASSLGQGYGYTFGSGTRLTVV.

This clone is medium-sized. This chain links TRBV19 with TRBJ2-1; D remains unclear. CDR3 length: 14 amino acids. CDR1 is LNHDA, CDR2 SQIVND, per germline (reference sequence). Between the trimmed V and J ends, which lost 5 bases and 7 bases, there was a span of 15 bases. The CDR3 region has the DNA TGTGCCAGTAGTTCCCCGCCTCCCTGGAATGAGCAGTTCTTC. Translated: CASSSPPPWNEQFF.

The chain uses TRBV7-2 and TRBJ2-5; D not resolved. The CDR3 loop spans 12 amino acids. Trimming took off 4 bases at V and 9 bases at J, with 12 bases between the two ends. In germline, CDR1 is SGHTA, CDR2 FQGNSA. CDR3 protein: CASSSLPSAQYF. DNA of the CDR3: TGTGCCAGCAGCTCTCTTCCCAGCGCCCAGTACTTC.

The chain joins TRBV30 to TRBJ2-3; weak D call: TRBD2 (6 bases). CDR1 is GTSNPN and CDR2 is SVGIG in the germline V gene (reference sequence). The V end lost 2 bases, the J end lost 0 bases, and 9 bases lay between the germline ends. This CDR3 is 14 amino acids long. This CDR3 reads CAWSRLASTDTQYF. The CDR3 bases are TGTGCCTGGAGTCGGCTAGCGAGCACAGATACGCAGTATTTT.

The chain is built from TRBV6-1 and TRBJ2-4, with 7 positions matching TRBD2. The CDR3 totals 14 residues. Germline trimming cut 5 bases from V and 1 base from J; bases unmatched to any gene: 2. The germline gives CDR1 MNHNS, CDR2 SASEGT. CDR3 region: CASSSGGAKNIQYF. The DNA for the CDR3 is TGTGCCAGCAGTTCCGGGGGGGCCAAAAACATTCAGTACTTC.

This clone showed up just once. CDR3 sequence reads: CASSLGRWGGKANYGYTF. In DNA form, the CDR3 reads TGTGCCAGCAGCTTAGGTCGATGGGGAGGGAAGGCTAACTATGGCTACACCTTC. V usage is TRBV7-9 and J usage is TRBJ1-2, with unresolved D. CDR1 and CDR2 from the germline V gene are SEHNR and FQNEAQ (reference sequence). V was cut by 1 base and J by 0 bases, with 18 bases left in between. The CDR3 covers 18 residues.

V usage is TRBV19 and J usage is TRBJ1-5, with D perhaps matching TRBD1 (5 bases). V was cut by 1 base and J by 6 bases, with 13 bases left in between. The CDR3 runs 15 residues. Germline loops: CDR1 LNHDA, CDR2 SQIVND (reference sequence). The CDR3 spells CASSIGPGGGQPQHF. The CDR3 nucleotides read TGTGCCAGTAGTATAGGTCCCGGGGGAGGTCAGCCCCAGCATTTT.

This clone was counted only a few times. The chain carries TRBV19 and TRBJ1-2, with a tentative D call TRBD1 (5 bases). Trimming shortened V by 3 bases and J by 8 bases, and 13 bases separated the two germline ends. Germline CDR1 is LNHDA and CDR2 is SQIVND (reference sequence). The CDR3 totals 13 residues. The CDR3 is CASSIRRVAGYTF. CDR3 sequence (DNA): TGTGCCAGTAGTATTCGCAGGGTAGCCGGCTACACCTTC.

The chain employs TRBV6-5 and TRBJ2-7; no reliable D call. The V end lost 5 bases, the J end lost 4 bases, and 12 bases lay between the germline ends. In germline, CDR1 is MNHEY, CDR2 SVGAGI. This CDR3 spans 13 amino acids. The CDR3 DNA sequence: TGTGCCAGCAGTCGGTCAGCGTTGTACGAGCAGTACTTC. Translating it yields CASSRSALYEQYF.